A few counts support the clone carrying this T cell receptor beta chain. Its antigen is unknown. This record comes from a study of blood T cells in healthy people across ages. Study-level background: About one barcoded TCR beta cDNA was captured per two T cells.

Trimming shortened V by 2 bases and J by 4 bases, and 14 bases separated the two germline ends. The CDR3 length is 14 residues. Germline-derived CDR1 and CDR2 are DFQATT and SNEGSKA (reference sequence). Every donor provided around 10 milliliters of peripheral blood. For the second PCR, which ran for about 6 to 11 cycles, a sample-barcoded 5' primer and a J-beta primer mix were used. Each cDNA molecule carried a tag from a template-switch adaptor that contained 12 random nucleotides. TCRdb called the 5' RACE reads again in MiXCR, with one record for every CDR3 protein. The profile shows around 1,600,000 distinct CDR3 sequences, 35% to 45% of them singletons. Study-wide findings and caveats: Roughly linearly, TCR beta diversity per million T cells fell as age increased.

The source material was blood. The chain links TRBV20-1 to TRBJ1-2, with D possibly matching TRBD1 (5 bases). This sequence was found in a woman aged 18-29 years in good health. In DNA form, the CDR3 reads TGCAGTGCTAGAATGAGCAGGGACTTCTATGGCTACACCTTC. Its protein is CSARMSRDFYGYTF.